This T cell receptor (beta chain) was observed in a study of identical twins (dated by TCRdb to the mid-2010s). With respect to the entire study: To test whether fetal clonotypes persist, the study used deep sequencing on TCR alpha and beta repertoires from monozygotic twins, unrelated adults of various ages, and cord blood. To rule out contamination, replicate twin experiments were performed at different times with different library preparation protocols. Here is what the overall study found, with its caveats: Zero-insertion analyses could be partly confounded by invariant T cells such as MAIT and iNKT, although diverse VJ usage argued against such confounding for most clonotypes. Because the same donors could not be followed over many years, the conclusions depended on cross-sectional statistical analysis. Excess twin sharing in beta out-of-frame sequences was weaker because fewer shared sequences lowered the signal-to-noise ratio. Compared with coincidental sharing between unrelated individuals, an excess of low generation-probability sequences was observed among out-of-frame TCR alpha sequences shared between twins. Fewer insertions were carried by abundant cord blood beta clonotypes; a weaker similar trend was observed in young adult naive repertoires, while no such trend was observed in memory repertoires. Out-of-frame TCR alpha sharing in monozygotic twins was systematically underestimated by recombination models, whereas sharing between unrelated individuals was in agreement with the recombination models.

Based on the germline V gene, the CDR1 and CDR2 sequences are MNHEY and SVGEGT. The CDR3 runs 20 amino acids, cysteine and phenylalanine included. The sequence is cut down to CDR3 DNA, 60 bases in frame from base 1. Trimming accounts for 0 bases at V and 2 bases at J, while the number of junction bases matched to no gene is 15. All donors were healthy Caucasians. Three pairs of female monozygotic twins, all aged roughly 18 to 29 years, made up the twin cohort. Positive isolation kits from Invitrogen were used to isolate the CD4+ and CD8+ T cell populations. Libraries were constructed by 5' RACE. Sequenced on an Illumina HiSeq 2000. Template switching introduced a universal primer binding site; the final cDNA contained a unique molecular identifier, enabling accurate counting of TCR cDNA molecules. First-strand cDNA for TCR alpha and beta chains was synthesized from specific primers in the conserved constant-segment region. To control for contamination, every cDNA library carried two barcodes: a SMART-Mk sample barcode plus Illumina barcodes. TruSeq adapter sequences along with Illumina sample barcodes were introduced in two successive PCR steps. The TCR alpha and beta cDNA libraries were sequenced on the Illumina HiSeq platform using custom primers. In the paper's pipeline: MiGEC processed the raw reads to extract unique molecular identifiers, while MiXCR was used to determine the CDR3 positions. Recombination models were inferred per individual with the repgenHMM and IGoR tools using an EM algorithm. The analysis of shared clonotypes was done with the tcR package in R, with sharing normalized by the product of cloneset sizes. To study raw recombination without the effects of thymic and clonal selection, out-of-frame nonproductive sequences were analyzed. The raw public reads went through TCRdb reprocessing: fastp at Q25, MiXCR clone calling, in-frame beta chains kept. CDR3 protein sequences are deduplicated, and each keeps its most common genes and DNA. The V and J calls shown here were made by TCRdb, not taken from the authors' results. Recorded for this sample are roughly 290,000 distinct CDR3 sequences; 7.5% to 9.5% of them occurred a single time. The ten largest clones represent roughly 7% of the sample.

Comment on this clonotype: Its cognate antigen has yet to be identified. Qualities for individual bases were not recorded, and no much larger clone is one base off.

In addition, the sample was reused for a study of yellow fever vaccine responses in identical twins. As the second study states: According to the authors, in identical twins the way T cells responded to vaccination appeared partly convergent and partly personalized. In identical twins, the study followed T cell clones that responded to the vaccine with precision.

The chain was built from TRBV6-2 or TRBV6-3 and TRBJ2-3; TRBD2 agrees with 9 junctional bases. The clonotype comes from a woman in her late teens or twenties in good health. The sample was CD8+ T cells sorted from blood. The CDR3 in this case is CASSYSFTRPSGDFTDTQYF. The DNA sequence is TGTGCCAGCAGTTACTCCTTTACGCGTCCTAGCGGGGATTTCACAGATACGCAGTATTTT.